The entry below gives a single TCR beta chain sequence along with its context. This CDR3 spans 16 amino acids. CDR1 and CDR2 (germline): SGHVS, FQNEAQ. V gave up 0 bases and J gave up 4 bases, with 13 bases separating them. This entry is derived from a study of radiotherapy plus CTLA-4 blockade in lung cancer. The repertoire was sequenced with immunoSEQ multiplex PCR; TCRdb's copy has only in-frame clones and lacks some. The sample yields tens of thousands of clones, 65% to 80% seen once. The sample in question was peripheral blood, obtained from a patient treated with radiotherapy plus ipilimumab. This receptor was identified in a human donor with non-small cell lung cancer who had a complete response to radiotherapy plus ipilimumab. This chain connects TRBV7-8 to TRBJ2-1, with no clear D. CDR3 in DNA: TGTGCCAGCAGCTTAGCAGACGGCGGCCGTTACAATGAGCAGTTCTTC. This codes for CASSLADGGRYNEQFF.